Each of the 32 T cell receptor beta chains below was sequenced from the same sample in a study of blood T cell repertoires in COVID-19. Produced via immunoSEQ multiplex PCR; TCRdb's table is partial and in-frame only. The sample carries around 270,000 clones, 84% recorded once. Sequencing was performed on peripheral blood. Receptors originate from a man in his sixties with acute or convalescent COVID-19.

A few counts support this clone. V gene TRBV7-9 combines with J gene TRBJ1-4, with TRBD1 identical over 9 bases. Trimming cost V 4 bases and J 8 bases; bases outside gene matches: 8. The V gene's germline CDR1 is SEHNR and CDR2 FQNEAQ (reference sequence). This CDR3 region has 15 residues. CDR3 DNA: TGTGCCAGCAGCTCTAACAGGGGGCGGGAGGAAAAACTGTTTTTT. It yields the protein CASSSNRGREEKLFF.

DNA for the CDR3: TGTGCCAGCAGTCCCGGGGCTAGCGGGGCCTACGAGCAGTACTTC. Encoded protein: CASSPGASGAYEQYF. The chain joins TRBV28 to TRBJ2-7, with TRBD2 identical over 9 bases. From germline, CDR1 is MDHEN and CDR2 SYDVKM. The CDR3 length is 15 residues. V shed 5 bases, J shed 2 bases, and the junction held 7 bases outside the gene matches.

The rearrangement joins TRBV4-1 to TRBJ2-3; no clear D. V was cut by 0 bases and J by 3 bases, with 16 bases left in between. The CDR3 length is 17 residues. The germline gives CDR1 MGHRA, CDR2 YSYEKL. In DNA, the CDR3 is TGCGCCAGCAGCCAAGATCTTGCCCGAGCGATAACAGATACGCAGTATTTT. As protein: CASSQDLARAITDTQYF.

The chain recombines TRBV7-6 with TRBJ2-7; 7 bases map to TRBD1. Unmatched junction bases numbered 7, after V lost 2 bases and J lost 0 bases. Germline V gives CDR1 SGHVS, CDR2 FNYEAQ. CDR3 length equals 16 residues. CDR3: CASSLQQGVDSYEQYF. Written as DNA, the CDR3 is TGTGCCAGCAGCTTACAGCAGGGGGTTGACTCCTACGAGCAGTACTTC.

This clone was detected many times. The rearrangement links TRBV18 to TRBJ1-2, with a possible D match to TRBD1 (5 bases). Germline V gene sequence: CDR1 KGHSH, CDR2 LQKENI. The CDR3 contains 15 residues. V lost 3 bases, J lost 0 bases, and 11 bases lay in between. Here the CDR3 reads CASSPRDSPNYGYTF. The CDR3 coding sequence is TGTGCCAGCTCACCTAGAGACAGTCCTAACTATGGCTACACCTTC. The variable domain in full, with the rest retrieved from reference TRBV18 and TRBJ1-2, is NAGVMQNPRHLVRRRGQEARLRCSPMKGHSHVYWYRQLPEEGLKFMVYLQKENIIDESGMPKERFSAEFPKEGPSILRIQQVVRGDSAAYFCASSPRDSPNYGYTFGSGTRLTVV.

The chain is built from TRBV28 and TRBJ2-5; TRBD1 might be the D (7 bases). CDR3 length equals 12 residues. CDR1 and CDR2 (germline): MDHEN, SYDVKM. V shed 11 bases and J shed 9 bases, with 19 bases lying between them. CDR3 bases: TGTGCCGCCTCAGGGGGGTCTGGGGCCCAGTACTTC. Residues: CAASGGSGAQYF.

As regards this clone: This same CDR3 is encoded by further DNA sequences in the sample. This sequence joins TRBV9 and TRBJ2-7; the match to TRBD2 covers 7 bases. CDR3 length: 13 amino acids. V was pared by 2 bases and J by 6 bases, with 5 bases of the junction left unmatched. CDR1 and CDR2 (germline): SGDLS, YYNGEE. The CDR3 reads CASSVGGGSEQYF. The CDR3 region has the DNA TGTGCCAGCAGCGTCGGGGGAGGGTCCGAGCAGTACTTC.

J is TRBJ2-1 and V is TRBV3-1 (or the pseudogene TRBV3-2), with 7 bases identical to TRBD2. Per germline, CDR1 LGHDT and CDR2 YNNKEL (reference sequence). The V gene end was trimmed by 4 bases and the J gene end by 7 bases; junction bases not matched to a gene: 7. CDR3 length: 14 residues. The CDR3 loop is CASSPRGSGNEQFF. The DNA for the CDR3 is TGTGCCAGCAGCCCGCGGGGGTCTGGGAATGAGCAGTTCTTC.

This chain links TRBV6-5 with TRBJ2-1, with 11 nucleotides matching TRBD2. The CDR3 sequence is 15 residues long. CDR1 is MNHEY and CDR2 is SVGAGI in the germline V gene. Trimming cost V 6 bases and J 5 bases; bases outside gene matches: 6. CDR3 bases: TGTGCCAGCAGCCGGGGGACTAGCGGAAACAATGAGCAGTTCTTC. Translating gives CASSRGTSGNNEQFF.

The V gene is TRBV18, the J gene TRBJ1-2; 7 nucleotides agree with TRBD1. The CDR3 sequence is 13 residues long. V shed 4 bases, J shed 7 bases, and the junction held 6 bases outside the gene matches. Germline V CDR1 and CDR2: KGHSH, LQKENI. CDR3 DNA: TGTGCCAGCTCACAAACAGGGGTTGCTGGCTACACCTTC. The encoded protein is CASSQTGVAGYTF.

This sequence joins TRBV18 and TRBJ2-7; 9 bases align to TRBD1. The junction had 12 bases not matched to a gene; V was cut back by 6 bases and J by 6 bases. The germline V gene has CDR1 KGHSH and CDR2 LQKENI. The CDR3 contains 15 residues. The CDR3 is CASSLTGGAYSEQYF. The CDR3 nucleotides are TGTGCCAGCTCGCTCACAGGGGGCGCATATAGCGAGCAGTACTTC. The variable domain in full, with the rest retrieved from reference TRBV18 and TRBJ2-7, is NAGVMQNPRHLVRRRGQEARLRCSPMKGHSHVYWYRQLPEEGLKFMVYLQKENIIDESGMPKERFSAEFPKEGPSILRIQQVVRGDSAAYFCASSLTGGAYSEQYFGPGTRLTVT.

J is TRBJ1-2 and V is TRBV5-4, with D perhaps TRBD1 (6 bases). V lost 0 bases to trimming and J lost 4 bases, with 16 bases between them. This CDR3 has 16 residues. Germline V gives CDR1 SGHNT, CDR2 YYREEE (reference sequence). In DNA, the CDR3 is TGTGCCAGCAGCTTGGCCAACGTCGGACAGCGCTATGGCTACACCTTC. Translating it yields CASSLANVGQRYGYTF.

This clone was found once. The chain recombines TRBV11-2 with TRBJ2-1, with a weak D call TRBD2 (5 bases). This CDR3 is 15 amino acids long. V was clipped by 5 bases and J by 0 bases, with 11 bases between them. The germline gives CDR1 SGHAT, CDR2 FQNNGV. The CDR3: CASSQTTFSYNEQFF. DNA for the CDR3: TGTGCCAGCAGCCAGACTACTTTCTCCTACAATGAGCAGTTCTTC. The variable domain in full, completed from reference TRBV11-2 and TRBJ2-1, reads EAGVAQSPRYKIIEKRQSVAFWCNPISGHATLYWYQQILGQGPKLLIQFQNNGVVDDSQLPKDRFSAERLKGVDSTLKIQPAKLEDSAVYLCASSQTTFSYNEQFFGPGTRLTVL.

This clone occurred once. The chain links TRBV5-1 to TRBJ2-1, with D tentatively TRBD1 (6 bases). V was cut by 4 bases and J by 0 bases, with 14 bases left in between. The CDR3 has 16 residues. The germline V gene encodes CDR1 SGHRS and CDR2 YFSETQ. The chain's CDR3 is CASSVSGVSSYNEQFF. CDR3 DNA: TGCGCCAGCAGCGTTTCAGGGGTGAGCTCCTACAATGAGCAGTTCTTC.

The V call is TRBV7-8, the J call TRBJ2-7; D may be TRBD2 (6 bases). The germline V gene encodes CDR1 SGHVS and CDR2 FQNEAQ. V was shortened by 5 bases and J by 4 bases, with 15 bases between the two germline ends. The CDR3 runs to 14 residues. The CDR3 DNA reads TGTGCCAGCAGCGGAACTACGGGGGATTACGAGCAGTACTTC. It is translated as CASSGTTGDYEQYF.

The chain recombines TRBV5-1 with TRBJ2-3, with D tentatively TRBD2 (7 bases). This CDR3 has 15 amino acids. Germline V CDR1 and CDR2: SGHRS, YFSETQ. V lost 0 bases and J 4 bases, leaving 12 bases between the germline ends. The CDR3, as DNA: TGCGCCAGCAGCTTGGTTTCGGGGGGCGCAGATACGCAGTATTTT. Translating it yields CASSLVSGGADTQYF.

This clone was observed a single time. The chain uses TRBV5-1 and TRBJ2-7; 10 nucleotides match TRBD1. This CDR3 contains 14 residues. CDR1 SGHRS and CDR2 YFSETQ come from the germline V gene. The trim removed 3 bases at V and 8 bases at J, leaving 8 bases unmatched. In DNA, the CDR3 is TGCGCCAGCAGCTCCGACGGGACAGGGGCCAAGCAGTACTTC. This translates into CASSSDGTGAKQYF.

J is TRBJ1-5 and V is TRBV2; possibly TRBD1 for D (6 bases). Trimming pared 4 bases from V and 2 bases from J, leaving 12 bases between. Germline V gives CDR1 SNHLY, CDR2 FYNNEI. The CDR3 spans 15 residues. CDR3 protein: CASSGQGNGNQPQHF. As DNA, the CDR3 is TGTGCCAGCAGTGGGCAGGGGAATGGCAATCAGCCCCAGCATTTT.

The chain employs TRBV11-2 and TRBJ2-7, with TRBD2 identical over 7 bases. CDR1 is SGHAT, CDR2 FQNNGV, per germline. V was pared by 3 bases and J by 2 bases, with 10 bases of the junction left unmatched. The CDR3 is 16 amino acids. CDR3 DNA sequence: TGTGCCAGCAGCTTGTCCCTAGTGGCGGGAGCCTACGAGCAGTACTTC. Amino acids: CASSLSLVAGAYEQYF.

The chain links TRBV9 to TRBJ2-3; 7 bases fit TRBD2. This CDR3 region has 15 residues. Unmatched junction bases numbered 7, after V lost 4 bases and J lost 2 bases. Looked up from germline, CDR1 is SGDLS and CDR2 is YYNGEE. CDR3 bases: TGTGCCAGCAGCAGAACTAGCGTCGCCACAGATACGCAGTATTTT. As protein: CASSRTSVATDTQYF.

The DNA for the CDR3 is TGTGCCATCAGGCTGACAGGGACGAACACTGAAGCTTTCTTT. Its translation is CAIRLTGTNTEAFF. The V and J genes are TRBV10-3 and TRBJ1-1, with TRBD1 matching 7 bases. Germline CDR1 reads ENHRY; CDR2 reads SYGVKD. This CDR3 comprises 14 residues. V shed 6 bases, J shed 1 base, and the junction held 5 bases outside the gene matches.

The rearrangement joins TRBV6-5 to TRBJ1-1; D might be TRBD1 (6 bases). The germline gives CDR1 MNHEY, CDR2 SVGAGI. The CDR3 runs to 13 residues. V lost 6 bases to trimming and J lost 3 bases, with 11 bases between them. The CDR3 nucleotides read TGTGCCAGCAGGAGTACAGGGTACACTGAAGCTTTCTTT. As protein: CASRSTGYTEAFF.

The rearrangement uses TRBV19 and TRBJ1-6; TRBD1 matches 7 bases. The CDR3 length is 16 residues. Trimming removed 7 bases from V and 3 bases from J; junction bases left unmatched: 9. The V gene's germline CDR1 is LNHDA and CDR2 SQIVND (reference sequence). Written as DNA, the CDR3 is TGTGCCAGTACAACAGGGGAAGTTGGCTATAATTCACCCCTCCACTTT. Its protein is CASTTGEVGYNSPLHF.

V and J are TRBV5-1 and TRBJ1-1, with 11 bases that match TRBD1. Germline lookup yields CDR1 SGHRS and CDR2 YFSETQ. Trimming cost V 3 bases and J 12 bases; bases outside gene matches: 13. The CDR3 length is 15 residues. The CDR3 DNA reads TGCGCCAGCAGCTGGGACAGGGGGGCTACCGGAGAAACTTTCTTT. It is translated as CASSWDRGATGETFF. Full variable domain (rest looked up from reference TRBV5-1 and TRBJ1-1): KAGVTQTPRYLIKTRGQQVTLSCSPISGHRSVSWYQQTPGQGLQFLFEYFSETQRNKGNFPGRFSGRQFSNSRSEMNVSTLELGDSALYLCASSWDRGATGETFFGQGTRLTVV.

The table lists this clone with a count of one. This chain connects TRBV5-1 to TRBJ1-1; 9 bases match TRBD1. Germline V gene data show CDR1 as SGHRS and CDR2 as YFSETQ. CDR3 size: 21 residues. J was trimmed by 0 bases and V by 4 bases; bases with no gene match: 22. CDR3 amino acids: CASSPLGTGSSVSVMNTEAFF. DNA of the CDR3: TGCGCCAGCAGCCCGCTGGGGACAGGGAGTTCTGTATCCGTCATGAACACTGAAGCTTTCTTT.

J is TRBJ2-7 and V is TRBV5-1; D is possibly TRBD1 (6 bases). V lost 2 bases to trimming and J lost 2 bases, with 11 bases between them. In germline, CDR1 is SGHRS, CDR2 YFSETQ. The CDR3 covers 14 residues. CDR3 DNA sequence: TGCGCCAGCAGCTTCGATACAGGGACCTACGAGCAGTACTTC. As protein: CASSFDTGTYEQYF.

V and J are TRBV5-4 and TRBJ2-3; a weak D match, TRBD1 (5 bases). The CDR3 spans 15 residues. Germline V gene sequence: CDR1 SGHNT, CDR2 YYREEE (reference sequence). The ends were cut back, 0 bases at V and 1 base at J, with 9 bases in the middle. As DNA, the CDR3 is TGTGCCAGCAGCTTGGGGGGCGGAGGCACAGATACGCAGTATTTT. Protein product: CASSLGGGGTDTQYF.

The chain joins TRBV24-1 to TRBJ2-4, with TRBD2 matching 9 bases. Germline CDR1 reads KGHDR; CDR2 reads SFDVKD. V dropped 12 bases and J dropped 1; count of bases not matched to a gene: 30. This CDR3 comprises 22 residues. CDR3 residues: CAYHQYARGHRGRGVAKNIQYF. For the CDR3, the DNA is TGTGCCTACCACCAGTACGCGAGAGGGCACCGCGGGAGGGGGGTCGCCAAAAACATTCAGTACTTC.

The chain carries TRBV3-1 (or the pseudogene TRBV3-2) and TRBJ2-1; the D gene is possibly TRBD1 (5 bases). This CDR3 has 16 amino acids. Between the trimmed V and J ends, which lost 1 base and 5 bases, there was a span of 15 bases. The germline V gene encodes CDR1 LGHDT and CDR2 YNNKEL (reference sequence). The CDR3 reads CASSQGWQGRNNEQFF. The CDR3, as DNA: TGTGCCAGCAGCCAAGGCTGGCAGGGTCGAAACAATGAGCAGTTCTTC.

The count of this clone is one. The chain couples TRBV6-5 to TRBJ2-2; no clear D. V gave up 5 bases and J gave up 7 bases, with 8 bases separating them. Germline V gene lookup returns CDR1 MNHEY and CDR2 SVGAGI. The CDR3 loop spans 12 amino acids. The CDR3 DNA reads TGTGCCAGCAGTCTGGCACACGGGGAGCTGTTTTTT. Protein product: CASSLAHGELFF.

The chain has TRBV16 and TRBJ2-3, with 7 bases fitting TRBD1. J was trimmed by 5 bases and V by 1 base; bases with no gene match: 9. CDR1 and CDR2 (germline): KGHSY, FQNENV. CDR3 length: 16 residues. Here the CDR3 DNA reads TGTGCCAGCAGCCAATATGGTACAGGGGATGGAGATACGCAGTATTTT. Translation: CASSQYGTGDGDTQYF.

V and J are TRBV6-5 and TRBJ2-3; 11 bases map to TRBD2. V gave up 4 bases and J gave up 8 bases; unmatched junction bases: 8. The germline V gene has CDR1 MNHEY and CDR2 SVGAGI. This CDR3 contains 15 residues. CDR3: CASSFSGGAPSTQYF. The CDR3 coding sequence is TGTGCCAGCAGTTTTAGCGGGGGGGCCCCCTCTACGCAGTATTTT.